This T cell receptor (beta chain) appears in the sequencing data of a study of T cells in Graves' hyperthyroidism and ophthalmopathy. Amplified regions were TCR beta CDR3 sequences from RNA transcripts. When the TCR CDR3 underwent first-round RT-PCR, the HTBI primer set was used. TCRdb fed the multiplex PCR reads into MiXCR, producing one record per CDR3 protein. The table records some 400,000 distinct CDR3 sequences, around 14% of them present only once. Study-wide points: Ophthalmopathy onset followed model prediction by a median roughly 6 months. Peripheral blood also featured most of the thyroid clonotypes expanded above 0.001.

This clonotype has a handful of counts. Its target is unknown. Germline lookup yields CDR1 LNHDA and CDR2 SQIVND (reference sequence). CDR3 length: 15 amino acids. Between the trimmed V and J ends, which lost 0 bases and 1 base, there was a span of 9 bases. Hyperthyroidism was newly diagnosed in patients aged 18 to 65 (duration under 2 months). The PBMCs were sourced from fresh peripheral blood (less than 11 ml). The sequenced sample was blood. This sequence joins TRBV19 and TRBJ1-2; D uncertain. This TCR was recovered from a woman aged 55-75 years with Graves' hyperthyroidism. The CDR3: CASSIDRQINYGYTF. CDR3 nucleotide sequence: TGTGCCAGTAGTATAGATCGTCAGATTAACTATGGCTACACCTTC.